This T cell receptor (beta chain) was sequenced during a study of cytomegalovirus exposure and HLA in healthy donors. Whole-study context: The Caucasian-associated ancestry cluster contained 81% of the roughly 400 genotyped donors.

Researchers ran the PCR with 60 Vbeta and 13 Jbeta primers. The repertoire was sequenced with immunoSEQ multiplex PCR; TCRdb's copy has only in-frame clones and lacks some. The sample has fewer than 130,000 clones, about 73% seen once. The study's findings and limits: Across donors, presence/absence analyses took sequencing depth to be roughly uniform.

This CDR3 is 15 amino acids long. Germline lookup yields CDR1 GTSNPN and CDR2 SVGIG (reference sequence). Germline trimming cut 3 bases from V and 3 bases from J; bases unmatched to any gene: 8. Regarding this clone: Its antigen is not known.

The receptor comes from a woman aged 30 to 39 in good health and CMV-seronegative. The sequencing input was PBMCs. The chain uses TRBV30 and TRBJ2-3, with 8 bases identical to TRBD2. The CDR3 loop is CAWRMRGRPTDTQYF. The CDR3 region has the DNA TGTGCCTGGAGAATGCGCGGGAGGCCTACAGATACGCAGTATTTT.